In its sample, the clone carrying this T cell receptor (beta chain) was seen a few times. Given a much more abundant clone one base away, this may be a read error. The source of the sample is a study of spatial heterogeneity in lung cancer. TCR cDNA molecules were tagged individually, and each one carried a unique molecular identifier. TCRdb re-derived calls from the 5' RACE reads in MiXCR, one entry per CDR3 protein. This table has roughly 9,300 distinct CDR3 sequences, less than 7% appearing once. In germline, CDR1 is ENHRY, CDR2 SYGVKD. This CDR3 comprises 12 residues. Time point indicated: sample taken at primary tumor resection.

The chain joins TRBV10-3 to TRBJ1-1; D is undetermined. The origin of this receptor is a male donor with early-stage non-small cell lung cancer. Sequences were derived from normal lung tissue next to the tumor, sampled at surgery. The CDR3: CVGGSSSSEAFF. The CDR3 coding sequence is TGTGTCGGCGGGAGCTCCTCCTCTGAAGCTTTCTTT.